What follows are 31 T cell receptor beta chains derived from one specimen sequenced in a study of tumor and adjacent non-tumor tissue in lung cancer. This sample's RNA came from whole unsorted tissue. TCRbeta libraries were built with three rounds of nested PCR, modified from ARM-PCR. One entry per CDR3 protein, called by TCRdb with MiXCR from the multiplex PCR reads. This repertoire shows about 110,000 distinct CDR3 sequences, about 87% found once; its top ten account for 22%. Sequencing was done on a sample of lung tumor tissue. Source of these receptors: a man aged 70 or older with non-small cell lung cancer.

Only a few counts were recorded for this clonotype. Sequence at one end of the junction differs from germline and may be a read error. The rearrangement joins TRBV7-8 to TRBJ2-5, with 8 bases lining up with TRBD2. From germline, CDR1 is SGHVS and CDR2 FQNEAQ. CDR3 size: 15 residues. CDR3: CASSFFGTRQETRYF. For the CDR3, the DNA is TGTGCCAGCAGCTTCTTCGGGACTAGACAAGAGACCCGGTACTTC. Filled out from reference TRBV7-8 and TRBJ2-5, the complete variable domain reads GAGVSQSPRYKVAKRGQDVALRCDPISGHVSLFWYQQALGQGPEFLTYFQNEAQLDKSGLPSDRFFAERPEGSVSTLKIQRTQQEDSAVYLCASSFFGTRQETRYFGPGTRLLVL.

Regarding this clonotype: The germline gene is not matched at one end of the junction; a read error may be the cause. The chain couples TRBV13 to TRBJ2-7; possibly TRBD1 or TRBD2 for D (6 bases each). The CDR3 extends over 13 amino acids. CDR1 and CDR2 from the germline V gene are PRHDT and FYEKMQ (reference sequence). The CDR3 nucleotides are TGTGCCAGCAGCTCAACCACGGGGGACAAGCGGTACTTT. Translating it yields CASSSTTGDKRYF.

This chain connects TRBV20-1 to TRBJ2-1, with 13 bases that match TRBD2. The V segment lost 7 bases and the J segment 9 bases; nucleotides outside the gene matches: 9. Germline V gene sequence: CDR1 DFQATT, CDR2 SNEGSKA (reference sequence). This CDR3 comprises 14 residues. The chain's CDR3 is CSELAGGQDFEQFF. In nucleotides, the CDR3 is TGCAGTGAACTAGCGGGGGGGCAGGATTTTGAGCAGTTCTTC.

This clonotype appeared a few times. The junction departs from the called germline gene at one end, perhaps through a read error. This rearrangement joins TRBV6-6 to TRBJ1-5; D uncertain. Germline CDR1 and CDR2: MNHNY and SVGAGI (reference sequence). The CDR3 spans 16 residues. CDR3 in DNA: TGTGCCAGCAGTTCTGGGGATAGAGGCAGCAACCAGCCCCAGCATTTT. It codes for CASSSGDRGSNQPQHF.

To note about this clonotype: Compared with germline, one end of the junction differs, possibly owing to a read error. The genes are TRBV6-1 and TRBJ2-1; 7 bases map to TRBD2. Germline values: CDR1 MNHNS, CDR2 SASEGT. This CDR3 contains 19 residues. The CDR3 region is CASSDPGGPGLLTYNEQSF. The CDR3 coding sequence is TGTGCCAGCAGTGATCCGGGAGGACCGGGGTTGCTCACCTACAATGAGCAGTCCTTC.

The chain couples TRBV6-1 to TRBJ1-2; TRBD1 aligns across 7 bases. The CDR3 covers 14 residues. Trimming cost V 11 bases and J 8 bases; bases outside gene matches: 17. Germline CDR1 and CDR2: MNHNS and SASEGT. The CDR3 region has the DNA TGTGCCGTCCAAATACTGGGACAGAGAGAGGGCTACACCTTC. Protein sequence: CAVQILGQREGYTF.

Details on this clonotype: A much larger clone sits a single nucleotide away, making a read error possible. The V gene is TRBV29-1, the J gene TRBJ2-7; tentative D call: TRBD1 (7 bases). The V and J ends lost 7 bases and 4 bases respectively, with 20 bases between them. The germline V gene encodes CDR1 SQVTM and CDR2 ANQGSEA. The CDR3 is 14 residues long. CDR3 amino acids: CSALAGSGGYEQYF. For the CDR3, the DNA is TGCAGCGCCCTCGCCGGGTCAGGGGGGTACGAGCAGTACTTC.

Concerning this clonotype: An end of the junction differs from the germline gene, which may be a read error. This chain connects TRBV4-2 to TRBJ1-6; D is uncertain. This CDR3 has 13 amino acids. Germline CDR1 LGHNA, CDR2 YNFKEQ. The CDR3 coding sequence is TGTGCCAGCAAGACCGACGGTAATTCACCGCTCCACTTT. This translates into CASKTDGNSPLHF.

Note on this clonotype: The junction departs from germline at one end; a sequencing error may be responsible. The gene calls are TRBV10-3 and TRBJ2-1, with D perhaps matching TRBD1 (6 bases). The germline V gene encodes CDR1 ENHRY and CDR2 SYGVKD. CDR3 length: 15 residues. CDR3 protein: CAISQRGSSYNEQFF. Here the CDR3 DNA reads TGTGCTATCAGCCAAAGGGGGAGCTCCTACAATGAGCAGTTCTTC.

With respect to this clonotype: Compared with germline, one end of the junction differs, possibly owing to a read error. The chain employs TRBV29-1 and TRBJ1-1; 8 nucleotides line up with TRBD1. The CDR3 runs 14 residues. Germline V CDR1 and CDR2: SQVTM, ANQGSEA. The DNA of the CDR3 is TGCAGCGTTGAACAGGGGGCTGCTGGCGCTGAAGCTTCCTTT. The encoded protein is CSVEQGAAGAEASF. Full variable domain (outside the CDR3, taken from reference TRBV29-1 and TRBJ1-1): SAVISQKPSRDICQRGTSLTIQCQVDSQVTMMFWYRQQPGQSLTLIATANQGSEATYESGFVIDKFPISRPNLTFSTLTVSNMSPEDSSIYLCSVEQGAAGAEASFGQGTRLTVV.

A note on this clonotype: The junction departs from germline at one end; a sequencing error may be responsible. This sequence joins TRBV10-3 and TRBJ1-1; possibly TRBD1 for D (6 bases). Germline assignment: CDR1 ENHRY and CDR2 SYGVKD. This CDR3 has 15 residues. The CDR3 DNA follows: TGTGGCATCAGTGAGTCTCAGGGGCTGATCACTGAAGCTTTCTTT. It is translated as CGISESQGLITEAFF.

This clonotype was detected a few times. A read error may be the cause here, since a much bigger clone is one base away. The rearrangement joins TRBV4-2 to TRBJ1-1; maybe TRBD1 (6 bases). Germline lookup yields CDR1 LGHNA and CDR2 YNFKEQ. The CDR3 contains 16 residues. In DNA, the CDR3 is TGTGTCAGCAGCCAAGTAGGTAGGGGGGCGGACACTGAAGCTTTCTTT. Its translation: CVSSQVGRGADTEAFF.

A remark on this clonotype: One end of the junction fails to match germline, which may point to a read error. CDR3 protein: CASSLGSSGQNEQFF. DNA for the CDR3: TGTGCCAGCAGCCTAGGGAGTTCAGGGCAGAATGAGCAGTTCTTC. This chain joins TRBV4-1 and TRBJ2-1, with D tentatively TRBD1 or TRBD2 (5 bases each). Germline values: CDR1 MGHRA, CDR2 YSYEKL. This CDR3 has 15 amino acids.

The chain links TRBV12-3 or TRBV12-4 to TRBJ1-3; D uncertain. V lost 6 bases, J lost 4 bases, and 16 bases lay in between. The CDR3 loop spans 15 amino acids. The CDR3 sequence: CASSTVMAGGNTIYF. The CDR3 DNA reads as TGTGCCAGCAGCACCGTCATGGCGGGGGGAAACACCATATATTTT.

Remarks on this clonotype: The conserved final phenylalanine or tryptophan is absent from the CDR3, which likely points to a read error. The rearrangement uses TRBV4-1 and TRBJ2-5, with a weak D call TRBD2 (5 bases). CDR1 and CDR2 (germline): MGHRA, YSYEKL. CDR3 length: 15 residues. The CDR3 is CASSQDRLSIETQYL. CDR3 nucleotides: TGTGCCAGCAGCCAAGATCGACTATCTATCGAGACTCAGTACCTC.

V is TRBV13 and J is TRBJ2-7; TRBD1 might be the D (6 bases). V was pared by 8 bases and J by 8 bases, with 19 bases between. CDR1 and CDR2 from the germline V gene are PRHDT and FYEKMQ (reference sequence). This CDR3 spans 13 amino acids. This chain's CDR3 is CASCSTTGDKQYF. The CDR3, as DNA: TGTGCCAGCTGCTCAACCACTGGGGACAAGCAGTACTTC.

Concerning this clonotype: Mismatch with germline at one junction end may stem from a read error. CDR3 DNA: TGTGTCATCAGTTCGATAGGGGGCGCGGAAGAGACCCAGTACTTC. Translating gives CVISSIGGAEETQYF. V gene TRBV10-3 combines with J gene TRBJ2-5; TRBD1 matches at 7 bases. This CDR3 region has 15 residues. Germline values: CDR1 ENHRY, CDR2 SYGVKD.

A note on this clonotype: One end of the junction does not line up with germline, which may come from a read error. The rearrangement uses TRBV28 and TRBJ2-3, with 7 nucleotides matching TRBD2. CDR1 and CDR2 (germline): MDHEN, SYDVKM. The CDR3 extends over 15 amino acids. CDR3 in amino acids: CAISLSQTSTDTQYF. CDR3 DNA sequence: TGTGCCATCAGTTTAAGCCAGACTAGCACAGATACCCAGTATTTT.

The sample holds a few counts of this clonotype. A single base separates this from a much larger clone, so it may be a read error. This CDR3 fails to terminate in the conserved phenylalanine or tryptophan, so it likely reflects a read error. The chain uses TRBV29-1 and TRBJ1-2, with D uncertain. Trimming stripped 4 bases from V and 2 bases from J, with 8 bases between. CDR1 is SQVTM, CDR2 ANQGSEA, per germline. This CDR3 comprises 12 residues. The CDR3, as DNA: TGCAGCGTTGCCGCATCCAACTATGGCTACACCTTA. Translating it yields CSVAASNYGYTL.

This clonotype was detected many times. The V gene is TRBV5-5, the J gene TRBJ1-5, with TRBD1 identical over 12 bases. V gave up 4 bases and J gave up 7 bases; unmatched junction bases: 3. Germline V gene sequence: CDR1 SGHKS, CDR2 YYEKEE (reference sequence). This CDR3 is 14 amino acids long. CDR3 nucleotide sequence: TGTGCCAGCAGCCGGGACAGGGGGCGACAGCCCCAGCATTTT. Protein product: CASSRDRGRQPQHF.

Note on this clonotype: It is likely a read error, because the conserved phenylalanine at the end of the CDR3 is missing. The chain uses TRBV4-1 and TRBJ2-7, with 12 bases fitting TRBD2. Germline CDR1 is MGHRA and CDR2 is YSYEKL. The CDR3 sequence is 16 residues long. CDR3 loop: CASSRTLAGGGDDQYY. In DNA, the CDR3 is TGTGCCAGCAGCCGGACACTAGCGGGAGGAGGGGACGATCAGTACTAC.

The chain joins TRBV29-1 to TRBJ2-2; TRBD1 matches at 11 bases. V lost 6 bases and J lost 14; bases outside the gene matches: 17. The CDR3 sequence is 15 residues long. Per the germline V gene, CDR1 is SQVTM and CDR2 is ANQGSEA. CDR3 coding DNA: TGCAGCGTCACAGGGACAGGGGGTTCGACCGGGGTACTGTTTTTT. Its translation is CSVTGTGGSTGVLFF.

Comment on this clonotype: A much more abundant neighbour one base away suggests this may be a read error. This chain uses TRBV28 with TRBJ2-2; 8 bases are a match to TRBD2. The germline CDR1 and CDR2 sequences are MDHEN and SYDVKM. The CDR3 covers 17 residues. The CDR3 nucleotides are TGTGTCAGCAGTTTGAGGGCGGGAGGCGTTGGCACCGGGGAGCTGTTTTTT. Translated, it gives CVSSLRAGGVGTGELFF.

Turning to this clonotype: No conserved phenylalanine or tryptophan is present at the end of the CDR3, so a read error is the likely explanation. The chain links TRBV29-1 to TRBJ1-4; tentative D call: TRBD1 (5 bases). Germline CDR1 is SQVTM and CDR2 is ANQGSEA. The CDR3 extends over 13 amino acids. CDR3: CSVEEGTNGKLFL. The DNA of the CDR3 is TGCAGCGTTGAAGAAGGGACTAATGGAAAACTGTTTCTT.

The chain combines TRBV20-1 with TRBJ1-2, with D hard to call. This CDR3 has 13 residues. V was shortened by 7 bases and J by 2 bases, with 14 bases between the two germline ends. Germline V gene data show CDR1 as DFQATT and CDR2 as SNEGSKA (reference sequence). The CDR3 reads CSVSWAVNYGYTF. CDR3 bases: TGCAGTGTTAGTTGGGCAGTGAACTATGGCTACACCTTC.

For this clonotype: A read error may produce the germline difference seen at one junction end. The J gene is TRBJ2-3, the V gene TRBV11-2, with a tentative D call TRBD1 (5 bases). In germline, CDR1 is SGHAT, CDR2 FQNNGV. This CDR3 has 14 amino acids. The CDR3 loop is CASSLTPGSSTQHF. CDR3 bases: TGTGCCAGCAGCCTAACCCCAGGGTCAAGTACGCAACATTTT.

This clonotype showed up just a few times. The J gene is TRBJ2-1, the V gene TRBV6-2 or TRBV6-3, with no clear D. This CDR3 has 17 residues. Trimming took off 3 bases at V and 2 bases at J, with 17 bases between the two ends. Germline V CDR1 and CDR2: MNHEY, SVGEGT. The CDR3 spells CASSYSVQEYPYNEQFF. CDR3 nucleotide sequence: TGTGCCAGCAGTTATTCGGTTCAGGAATACCCCTACAATGAGCAGTTCTTC.

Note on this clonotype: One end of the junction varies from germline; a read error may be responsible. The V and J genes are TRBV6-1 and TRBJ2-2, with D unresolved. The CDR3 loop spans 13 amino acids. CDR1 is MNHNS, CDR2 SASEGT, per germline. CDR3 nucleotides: TGTGCCATCAGTACCCTGAAGGCCGGGGAGCTGTTTTTT. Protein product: CAISTLKAGELFF.

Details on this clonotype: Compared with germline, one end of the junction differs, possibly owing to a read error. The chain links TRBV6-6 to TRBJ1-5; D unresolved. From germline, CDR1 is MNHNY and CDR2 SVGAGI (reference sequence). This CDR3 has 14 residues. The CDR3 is CASSSWQFNQPRHF. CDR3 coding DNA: TGTGCCAGCAGTTCCTGGCAGTTTAATCAGCCCCGGCATTTT.

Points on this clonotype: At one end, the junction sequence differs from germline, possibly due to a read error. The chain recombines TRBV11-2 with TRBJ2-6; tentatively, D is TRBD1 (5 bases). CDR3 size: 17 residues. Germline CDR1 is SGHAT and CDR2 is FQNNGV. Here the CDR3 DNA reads TGTGCCAGTAGCTTGAGATTAACTAACCCTGGGGCAAACGTCCTGACTTTC. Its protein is CASSLRLTNPGANVLTF.

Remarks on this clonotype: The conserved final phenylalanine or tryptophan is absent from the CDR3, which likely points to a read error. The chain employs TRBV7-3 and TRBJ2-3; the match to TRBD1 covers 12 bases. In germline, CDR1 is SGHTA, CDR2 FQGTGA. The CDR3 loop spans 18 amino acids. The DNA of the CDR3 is TGTGCCAGCGGCTTAATAAGGGGGACAGGGGGCGAGACAGATACGCAGTATCTT. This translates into CASGLIRGTGGETDTQYL.